A single sample gave rise to the 12 T cell receptor beta chains below, sequenced in a study of blood T cell repertoires in COVID-19. The table came from immunoSEQ multiplex PCR; TCRdb's copy has only in-frame clones and leaves some out. The sample has about 220,000 clones; 85% to 90% are singletons. The sequenced material came from PBMCs or T cells enriched from blood (not recorded which). Every receptor here comes from a woman younger than 30 in a cohort exposed to, infected with or recovered from COVID-19 (not recorded which).

This clone was seen a few times. CDR3 DNA: TGTGCCACCAGTGATTCCCACGGGGATGGGCAGTATTTT. Its translation is CATSDSHGDGQYF. The chain carries TRBV24-1 and TRBJ2-3, with D tentatively TRBD2 (5 bases). Germline CDR1 reads KGHDR; CDR2 reads SFDVKD. V was pared by 2 bases and J by 11 bases, with 13 bases between. The CDR3 loop spans 13 amino acids.

The CDR3 loop reads CASSITQGQTYEQYF. The DNA for the CDR3 is TGTGCCAGTAGTATAACGCAGGGCCAAACCTACGAGCAGTACTTC. The rearrangement uses TRBV19 and TRBJ2-7; D may be TRBD1 (5 bases). Per the germline V gene, CDR1 is LNHDA and CDR2 is SQIVND (reference sequence). The V and J ends lost 2 bases and 2 bases respectively, with 13 bases between them. CDR3 length: 15 amino acids.

This chain uses TRBV6-6 with TRBJ1-5; D is possibly TRBD1 (5 bases). Trimming left V 5 bases short and J 6 bases short, with 8 bases between. The CDR3 extends over 12 amino acids. From germline, CDR1 is MNHNY and CDR2 SVGAGI (reference sequence). CDR3 protein: CASSGDFQPQHF. CDR3 coding DNA: TGTGCCAGCAGTGGGGACTTTCAGCCCCAGCATTTT.

The chain uses TRBV9 and TRBJ1-6; weak D call: TRBD1 (5 bases). Trimming stripped 3 bases from V and 7 bases from J, with 11 bases between. The CDR3 has 14 amino acids. The germline V gene has CDR1 SGDLS and CDR2 YYNGEE. The CDR3 sequence is CASSAQVRNSPLHF. The CDR3 DNA is TGTGCCAGCAGCGCACAGGTTCGCAATTCACCCCTCCACTTT.

This clone was detected only once. V gene TRBV11-2 combines with J gene TRBJ2-7; 12 nucleotides align to TRBD1. The CDR3 extends over 18 amino acids. CDR1 SGHAT and CDR2 FQNNGV come from the germline V gene. The trim removed 1 base at V and 4 bases at J, leaving 11 bases unmatched. CDR3: CASSLGVRDRGPIYEQYF. The CDR3 nucleotides read TGTGCCAGCAGCTTAGGAGTTCGGGACAGGGGGCCCATTTACGAGCAGTACTTC.

The chain has TRBV21-1 and TRBJ2-7; the table assigns TRBD2, which was not confirmed against the DNA. TRBV21-1 is given as a pseudogene. This CDR3 is 14 amino acids long. CDR3 amino acids: CASSKGTSSYEQYF. CDR3 nucleotides: TGTGCCAGCAGCAAAGGGACTAGCTCCTACGAGCAGTACTTC.

The chain links TRBV5-1 to TRBJ1-4; tentatively, D is TRBD1 (6 bases). Germline V gene lookup returns CDR1 SGHRS and CDR2 YFSETQ. The V end lost 0 bases, the J end lost 3 bases, and 9 bases lay between the germline ends. The CDR3 has 15 amino acids. Here the CDR3 reads CASSLGQGSNEKLFF. DNA of the CDR3: TGCGCCAGCAGCTTGGGGCAGGGGTCTAATGAAAAACTGTTTTTT.

This rearrangement joins TRBV12-5 to TRBJ1-1, with a tentative D call TRBD1 (6 bases). The germline V gene has CDR1 LGHNT and CDR2 FRNRAP. Trimming took 1 base from V and 0 from J, leaving 12 bases between them. The CDR3 has 16 amino acids. The CDR3 region is CASGLDRQALNTEAFF. CDR3 bases: TGTGCTAGTGGTTTGGATAGACAGGCTCTGAACACTGAAGCTTTCTTT. Full variable domain (outside the CDR3, taken from reference TRBV12-5 and TRBJ1-1): DARVTQTPRHKVTEMGQEVTMRCQPILGHNTVFWYRQTMMQGLELLAYFRNRAPLDDSGMPKDRFSAEMPDATLATLKIQPSEPRDSAVYFCASGLDRQALNTEAFFGQGTRLTVV.

The chain has TRBV19 and TRBJ2-3, with TRBD1 as a possible D gene (5 bases). Trimming took off 4 bases at V and 1 base at J, with 21 bases between the two ends. This CDR3 has 18 residues. CDR1 and CDR2 (germline): LNHDA, SQIVND (reference sequence). DNA for the CDR3: TGTGCCAGTAGTAATGGGGCACTAAGGGGTATGGGCACAGATACGCAGTATTTT. This gives the protein CASSNGALRGMGTDTQYF.

CDR3 in amino acids: CATSGASGDIQYF. DNA for the CDR3: TGTGCCACCAGTGGGGCGTCCGGGGACATTCAGTACTTC. This chain connects TRBV24-1 to TRBJ2-4; perhaps TRBD2 as D (5 bases). Germline V gene data show CDR1 as KGHDR and CDR2 as SFDVKD. This CDR3 region has 13 residues. With 5 bases removed from V and 8 bases from J, the gap between germline ends came to 12 bases.

Here the CDR3 DNA reads TGTGCCAGCAGTCCACGGACTAGCGGGGATACGCAGTATTTT. Protein product: CASSPRTSGDTQYF. The V call is TRBV27, the J call TRBJ2-3; 11 bases fit TRBD2. Trimming cost V 5 bases and J 6 bases; bases outside gene matches: 4. The CDR3 is 14 amino acids. Germline-derived CDR1 and CDR2 are MNHEY and SMNVEV (reference sequence).

The V and J genes are TRBV7-6 and TRBJ1-5, with D possibly being TRBD1 (6 bases). Trimming took 0 bases from V and 7 from J, leaving 10 bases between them. Germline CDR1 SGHVS, CDR2 FNYEAQ. The CDR3 totals 14 residues. In DNA, the CDR3 is TGTGCCAGCAGCTTAGCGGGGGCAGGGCAGCCCCAGCATTTT. It translates to CASSLAGAGQPQHF. The full variable domain, rest sourced from reference TRBV7-6 and TRBJ1-5, is GAGVSQSPRYKVTKRGQDVALRCDPISGHVSLYWYRQALGQGPEFLTYFNYEAQQDKSGLPNDRFSAERPEGSISTLTIQRTEQRDSAMYRCASSLAGAGQPQHFGDGTRLSIL.